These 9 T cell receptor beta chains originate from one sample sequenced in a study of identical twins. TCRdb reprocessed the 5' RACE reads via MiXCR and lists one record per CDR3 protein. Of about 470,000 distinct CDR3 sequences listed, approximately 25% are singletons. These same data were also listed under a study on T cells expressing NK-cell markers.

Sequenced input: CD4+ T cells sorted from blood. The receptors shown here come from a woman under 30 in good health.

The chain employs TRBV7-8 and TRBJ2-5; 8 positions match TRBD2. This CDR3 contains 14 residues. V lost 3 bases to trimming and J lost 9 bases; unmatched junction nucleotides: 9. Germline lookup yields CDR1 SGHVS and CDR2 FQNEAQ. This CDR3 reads CASSFYTAAGAQYF. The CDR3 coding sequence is TGTGCCAGCAGCTTCTATACTGCAGCGGGGGCCCAGTACTTC.

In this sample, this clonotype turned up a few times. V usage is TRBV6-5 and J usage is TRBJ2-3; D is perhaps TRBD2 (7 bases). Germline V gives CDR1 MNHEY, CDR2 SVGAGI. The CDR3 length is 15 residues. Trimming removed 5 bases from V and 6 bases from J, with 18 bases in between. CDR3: CASSVLGGAGDTQYF. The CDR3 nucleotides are TGTGCCAGCAGTGTACTTGGGGGGGCAGGGGATACGCAGTATTTT.

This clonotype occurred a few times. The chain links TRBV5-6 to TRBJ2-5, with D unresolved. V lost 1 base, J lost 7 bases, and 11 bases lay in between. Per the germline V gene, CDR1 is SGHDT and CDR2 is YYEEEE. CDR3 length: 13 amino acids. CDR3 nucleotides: TGTGCCAGCAGCTTGCCAGAAAAAGGGACCCAGTACTTC. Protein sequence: CASSLPEKGTQYF.

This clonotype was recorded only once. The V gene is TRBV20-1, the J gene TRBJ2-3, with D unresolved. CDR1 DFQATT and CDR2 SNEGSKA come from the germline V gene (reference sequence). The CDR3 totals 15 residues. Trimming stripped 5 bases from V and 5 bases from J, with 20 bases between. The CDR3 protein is CSASQSLGRGDTQYF. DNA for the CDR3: TGCAGTGCTTCCCAGAGTTTAGGGCGCGGAGATACGCAGTATTTT.

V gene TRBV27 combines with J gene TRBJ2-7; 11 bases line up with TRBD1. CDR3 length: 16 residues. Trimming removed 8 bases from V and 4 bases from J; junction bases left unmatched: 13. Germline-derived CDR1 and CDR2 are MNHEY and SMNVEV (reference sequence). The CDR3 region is CASSFLRDRGVYEQYF. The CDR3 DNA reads TGTGCCAGCTCGTTTCTCCGGGACAGGGGGGTGTACGAGCAGTACTTC.

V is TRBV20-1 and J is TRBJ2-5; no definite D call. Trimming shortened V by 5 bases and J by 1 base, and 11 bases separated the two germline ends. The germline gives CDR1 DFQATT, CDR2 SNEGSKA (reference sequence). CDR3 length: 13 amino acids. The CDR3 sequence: CSAEVGFQETQYF. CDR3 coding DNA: TGCAGTGCTGAGGTCGGCTTCCAAGAGACCCAGTACTTC.

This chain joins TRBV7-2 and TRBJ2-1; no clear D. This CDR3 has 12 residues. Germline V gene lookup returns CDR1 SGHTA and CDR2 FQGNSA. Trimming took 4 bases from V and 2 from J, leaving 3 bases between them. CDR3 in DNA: TGTGCCAGCAGCTGGGCCTACAATGAGCAGTTCTTC. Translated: CASSWAYNEQFF.

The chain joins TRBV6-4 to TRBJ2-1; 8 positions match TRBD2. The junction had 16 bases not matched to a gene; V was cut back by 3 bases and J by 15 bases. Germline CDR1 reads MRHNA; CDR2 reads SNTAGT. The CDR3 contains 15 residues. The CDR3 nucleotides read TGTGCCAGCAGTGAGTCGACGGGAGGGCCTTGGGTTCGGTTCTTC. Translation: CASSESTGGPWVRFF.

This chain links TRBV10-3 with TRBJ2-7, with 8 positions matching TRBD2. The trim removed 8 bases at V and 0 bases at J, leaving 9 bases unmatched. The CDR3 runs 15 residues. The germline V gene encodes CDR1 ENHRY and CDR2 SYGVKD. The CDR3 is CAIASQREGSYEQYF. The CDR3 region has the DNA TGTGCCATCGCGTCCCAACGGGAGGGCTCCTACGAGCAGTACTTC.